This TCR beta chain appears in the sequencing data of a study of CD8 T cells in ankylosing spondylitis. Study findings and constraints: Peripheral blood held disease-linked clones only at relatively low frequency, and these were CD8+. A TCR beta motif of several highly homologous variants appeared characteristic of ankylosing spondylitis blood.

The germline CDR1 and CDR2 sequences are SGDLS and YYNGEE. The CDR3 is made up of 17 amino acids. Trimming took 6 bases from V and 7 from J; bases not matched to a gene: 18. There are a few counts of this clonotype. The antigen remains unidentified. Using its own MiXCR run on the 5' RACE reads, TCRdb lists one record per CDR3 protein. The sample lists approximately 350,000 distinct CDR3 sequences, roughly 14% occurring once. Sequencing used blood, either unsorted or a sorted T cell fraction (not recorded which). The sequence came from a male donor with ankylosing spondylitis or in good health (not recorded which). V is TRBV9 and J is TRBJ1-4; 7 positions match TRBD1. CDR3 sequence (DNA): TGTGCCAGCACCCTGACAGGGCAATTACATTCGAGTGAAAAACTGTTTTTT. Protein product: CASTLTGQLHSSEKLFF.